A single sample gave rise to the 6 T cell receptor beta chains below, sequenced in a study of blood T cells in healthy people across ages. Together with a sample-barcoded 5' primer, a J-beta primer mix was included in a second PCR lasting about 6 to 11 cycles. TCRdb called the 5' RACE reads again in MiXCR, with one record for every CDR3 protein. The repertoire includes roughly 1,800,000 distinct CDR3 sequences, about 50% of them detected once, and around 2.1% sits in the top ten. Sequenced sample: blood. These receptors came from a woman in her thirties or forties in good health.

V is TRBV29-1 and J is TRBJ2-4, with D unclear. The CDR3 loop spans 13 amino acids. Trimming took 2 bases from V and 10 from J, leaving 15 bases between them. Germline V gives CDR1 SQVTM, CDR2 ANQGSEA. The CDR3 nucleotides read TGCAGCGTTGAAAAGGATAGCCTGGGGATTCAGTACTTC. It is translated as CSVEKDSLGIQYF.

This chain uses TRBV5-6 with TRBJ2-5; D assignment may be TRBD1 or TRBD2 (5 bases each). CDR1 and CDR2 from the germline V gene are SGHDT and YYEEEE. The CDR3 runs to 15 residues. Trimming left V 6 bases short and J 2 bases short, with 17 bases between. CDR3 residues: CASKVYGTGQETQYF. For the CDR3, the DNA is TGTGCCAGCAAAGTGTACGGGACGGGTCAAGAGACCCAGTACTTC.

The chain couples TRBV28 to TRBJ2-1, with a weak D call TRBD1 (5 bases). Germline V gene data show CDR1 as MDHEN and CDR2 as SYDVKM. CDR3 size: 18 residues. V lost 4 bases and J 8 bases, leaving 27 bases between the germline ends. CDR3 in DNA: TGTGCCAGCAGTTCATCAAGGGGAATTCGGGTGCTTGGCTATGAGCAGTTCTTC. This codes for CASSSSRGIRVLGYEQFF.

This clonotype showed up just a few times. The V and J genes are TRBV7-2 and TRBJ2-3, with 7 positions matching TRBD1. CDR3 size: 15 residues. CDR1 and CDR2 from the germline V gene are SGHTA and FQGNSA. V lost 2 bases to trimming and J lost 3 bases; unmatched junction nucleotides: 5. CDR3 protein: CASSLRQGMTDTQYF. The CDR3 bases are TGTGCCAGCAGCTTAAGACAGGGAATGACAGATACGCAGTATTTT.

A remark on this clonotype: Sequence at one end of the junction differs from germline and may be a read error. The rearrangement uses TRBV15 and TRBJ2-7; D perhaps matches TRBD1 (5 bases). The CDR3 runs 13 residues. The V gene's germline CDR1 is LNHNV and CDR2 YYDKDF (reference sequence). CDR3 nucleotide sequence: TGTGCCGCCAGCAGAGTAATGGGGCGCGAGCAGTACTTC. Encoded protein: CAASRVMGREQYF. Using reference TRBV15 and TRBJ2-7 for the parts outside the CDR3, the full variable domain is DAMVIQNPRYQVTQFGKPVTLSCSQTLNHNVMYWYQQKSSQAPKLLFHYYDKDFNNEADTPDNFQSRRPNTSFCFLDIRSPGLGDTAMYLCAASRVMGREQYFGPGTRLTVT.

This clonotype was picked up a small number of times. The genes are TRBV6-1 and TRBJ2-7; D gene ambiguous. The germline V and J ends were trimmed by 11 bases and 0 bases, with 14 bases remaining between them. Germline assignment: CDR1 MNHNS and CDR2 SASEGT. This CDR3 is built from 13 residues. The CDR3 DNA reads as TGTGCCCTGACAAGGGTTGCCTCCTACGAGCAGTACTTC. Translating gives CALTRVASYEQYF.